The 7 T cell receptor beta chains given below trace back to one sample, sequenced in a study of CD8+ T cells in alopecia areata. Reverse transcription of extracted RNA yielded cDNA, which provided the sequencing template. Profiling relied on immunoSEQ multiplex PCR, and the TCRdb table lists in-frame clones only, not all of them. The sample holds 50,000 to 65,000 clones, more than 45% seen once. Treatment specified: oral pan-JAK inhibitor, 5-10 mg twice daily. The sample here was CD8+ T cells sorted from blood, taken at roughly week 36, from a patient treated with tofacitinib. The receptor set was obtained from a human donor with alopecia areata.

This sequence joins TRBV6-5 and TRBJ2-1; 9 bases match TRBD2. Germline CDR1 reads MNHEY; CDR2 reads SVGAGI. The CDR3 runs to 14 residues. Trimming removed 5 bases from V and 7 bases from J; junction bases left unmatched: 6. The CDR3 spells CASSRGSGRNEQFF. CDR3 in DNA: TGTGCCAGCAGTCGGGGTAGCGGGAGAAATGAGCAGTTCTTC.

This clone is medium-sized by share. The genes are TRBV28 and TRBJ1-5, with D unclear. The germline V gene encodes CDR1 MDHEN and CDR2 SYDVKM. There are 15 residues in the CDR3. The V end lost 6 bases, the J end lost 7 bases, and 19 bases lay between the germline ends. The CDR3 DNA follows: TGTGCCAGCAGACCGGACCTACCAATGCGGCAGCCCCAGCATTTT. It translates to CASRPDLPMRQPQHF.

This chain joins TRBV4-2 and TRBJ1-4; no clear D. The ends were cut back, 3 bases at V and 7 bases at J, with 6 bases in the middle. Germline loops: CDR1 LGHNA, CDR2 YNFKEQ. This CDR3 has 12 residues. The CDR3 protein is CASSQPSEKLFF. The CDR3 DNA sequence: TGTGCCAGCAGCCAGCCGAGTGAAAAACTGTTTTTT.

V and J are TRBV5-1 and TRBJ2-2; either TRBD1 or TRBD2 may supply D (5 bases each). V was pared by 2 bases and J by 4 bases, with 18 bases between. Germline CDR1 is SGHRS and CDR2 is YFSETQ. The CDR3 has 17 amino acids. The CDR3 region is CASSFGARGGRTGELFF. As DNA, the CDR3 is TGCGCCAGCAGCTTCGGGGCACGAGGAGGCCGCACCGGGGAGCTGTTTTTT.

The chain employs TRBV7-6 and TRBJ2-4, with 9 bases matching TRBD2. Trimming cost V 4 bases and J 3 bases; bases outside gene matches: 7. CDR1 and CDR2 (germline): SGHVS, FNYEAQ. This CDR3 region has 16 residues. The chain's CDR3 is CASSSTSGAGKNIQYF. The DNA of the CDR3 is TGTGCCAGCAGCTCGACTAGCGGTGCCGGCAAAAACATTCAGTACTTC.

CDR3 in DNA: TGTGCCAGCAGCTCGAACTTATCCCCTGAGCAGTTCTTC. Its translation: CASSSNLSPEQFF. This chain links TRBV7-6 with TRBJ2-1; D is ambiguous. The germline gives CDR1 SGHVS, CDR2 FNYEAQ. The V and J ends lost 4 bases and 9 bases respectively, with 13 bases between them. This CDR3 is 13 amino acids long.

The sample holds a few counts of this clone. The chain links TRBV27 to TRBJ1-1, with no clear D. Trimming pared 3 bases from V and 0 bases from J, leaving 8 bases between. CDR1 and CDR2 (germline): MNHEY, SMNVEV (reference sequence). The CDR3 covers 14 residues. The CDR3 nucleotides are TGTGCCAGCAGTTTTACGGGTGTGAACACTGAAGCTTTCTTT. Translated: CASSFTGVNTEAFF.